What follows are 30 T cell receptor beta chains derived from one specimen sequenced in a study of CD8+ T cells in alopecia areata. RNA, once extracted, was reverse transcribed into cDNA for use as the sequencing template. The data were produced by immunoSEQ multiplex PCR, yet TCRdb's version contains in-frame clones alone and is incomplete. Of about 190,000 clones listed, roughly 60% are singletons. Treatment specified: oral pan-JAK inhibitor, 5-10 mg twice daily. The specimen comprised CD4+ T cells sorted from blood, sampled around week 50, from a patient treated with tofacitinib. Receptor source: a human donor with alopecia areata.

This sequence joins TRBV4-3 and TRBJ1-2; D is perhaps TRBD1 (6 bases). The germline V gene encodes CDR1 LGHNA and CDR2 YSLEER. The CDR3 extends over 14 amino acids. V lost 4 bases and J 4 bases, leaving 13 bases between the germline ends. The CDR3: CASSPGAVGYGYTF. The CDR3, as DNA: TGCGCCAGCAGCCCAGGGGCAGTGGGCTATGGCTACACCTTC.

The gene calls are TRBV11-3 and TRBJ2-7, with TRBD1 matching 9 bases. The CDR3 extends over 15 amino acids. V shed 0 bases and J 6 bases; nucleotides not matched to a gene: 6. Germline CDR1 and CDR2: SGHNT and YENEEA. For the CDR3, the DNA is TGTGCCAGCAGCTTAGATCTGGGGACAGGGAGCGAGCAGTACTTC. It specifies CASSLDLGTGSEQYF. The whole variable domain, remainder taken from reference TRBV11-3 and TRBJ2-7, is EAGVVQSPRYKIIEKKQPVAFWCNPISGHNTLYWYLQNLGQGPELLIRYENEEAVDDSQLPKDRFSAERLKGVDSTLKIQPAELGDSAVYLCASSLDLGTGSEQYFGPGTRLTVT.

CDR3 region: CASSLTSGVGDTQYF. CDR3 nucleotide sequence: TGCGCCAGCAGCCTGACTAGCGGGGTCGGAGATACGCAGTATTTT. V is TRBV5-1 and J is TRBJ2-3; 11 nucleotides agree with TRBD2. The CDR3 covers 15 residues. The V and J ends lost 4 bases and 5 bases, in that order; junction bases with no gene match: 6. Germline V gene sequence: CDR1 SGHRS, CDR2 YFSETQ.

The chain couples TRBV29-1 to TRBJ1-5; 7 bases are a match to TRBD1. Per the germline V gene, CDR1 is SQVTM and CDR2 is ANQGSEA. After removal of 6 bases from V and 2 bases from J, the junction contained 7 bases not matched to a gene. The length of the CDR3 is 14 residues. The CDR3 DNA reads TGCAGCGTAAGGGACAGAGGAGGCAATCAGCCCCAGCATTTT. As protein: CSVRDRGGNQPQHF.

The DNA for the CDR3 is TGTGCCAGCAGCCATAGGGCAGCCGAGCAGTACTTC. Amino acid sequence: CASSHRAAEQYF. J is TRBJ2-7 and V is TRBV27, with no clear D. The V end was cut by 6 bases, the J end by 6 bases, with 12 bases between. The germline gives CDR1 MNHEY, CDR2 SMNVEV (reference sequence). The CDR3 is 12 amino acids.

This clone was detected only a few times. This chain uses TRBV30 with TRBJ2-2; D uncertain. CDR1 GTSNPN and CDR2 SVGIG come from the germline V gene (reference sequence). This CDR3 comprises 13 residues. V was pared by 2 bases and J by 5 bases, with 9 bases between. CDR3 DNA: TGTGCCTGGAGTCGGGTACTGACCGGGGAGCTGTTTTTT. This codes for CAWSRVLTGELFF.

The CDR3: CAWRAQGGGSEAFF. The DNA for the CDR3 is TGTGCCTGGAGGGCACAGGGAGGTGGGTCTGAAGCTTTCTTT. This sequence joins TRBV30 and TRBJ1-1; tentatively, D is TRBD1 (6 bases). This CDR3 spans 14 amino acids. Germline V CDR1 and CDR2: GTSNPN, SVGIG (reference sequence). Trimming removed 3 bases at V and 6 bases at J, with 17 bases between.

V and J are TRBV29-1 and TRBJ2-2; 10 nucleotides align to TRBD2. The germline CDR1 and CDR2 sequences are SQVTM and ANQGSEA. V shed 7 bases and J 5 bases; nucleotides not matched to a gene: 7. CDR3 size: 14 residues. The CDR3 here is CSGTTSGFTGELFF. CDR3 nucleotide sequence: TGCAGCGGCACGACTAGCGGGTTTACCGGGGAGCTGTTTTTT.

The CDR3 coding sequence is TGTGCCAGCAGCTTGGGACAGATCTCTGGGGCCAACGTCCTGACTTTC. Its protein is CASSLGQISGANVLTF. V gene TRBV5-6 combines with J gene TRBJ2-6; weak D call: TRBD1 (5 bases). V lost 0 bases and J lost 0, with 7 bases in between. CDR1 is SGHDT and CDR2 is YYEEEE in the germline V gene. This CDR3 comprises 16 residues.

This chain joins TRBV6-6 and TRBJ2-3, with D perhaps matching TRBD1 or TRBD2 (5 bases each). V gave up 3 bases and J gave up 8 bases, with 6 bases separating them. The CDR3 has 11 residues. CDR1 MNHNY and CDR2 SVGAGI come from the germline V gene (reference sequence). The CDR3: CASSYGGTQYF. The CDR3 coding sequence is TGTGCCAGCAGTTATGGGGGTACGCAGTATTTT.

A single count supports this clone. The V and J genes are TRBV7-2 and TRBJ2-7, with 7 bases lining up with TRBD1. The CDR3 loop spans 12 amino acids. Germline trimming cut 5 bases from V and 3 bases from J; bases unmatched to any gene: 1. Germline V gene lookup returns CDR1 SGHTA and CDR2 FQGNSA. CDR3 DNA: TGTGCCAGCAGCGGGGACAGCTACGAGCAGTACTTC. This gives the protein CASSGDSYEQYF.

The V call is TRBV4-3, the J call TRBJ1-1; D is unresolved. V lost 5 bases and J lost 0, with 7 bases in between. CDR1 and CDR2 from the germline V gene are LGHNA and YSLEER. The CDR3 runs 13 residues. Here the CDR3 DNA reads TGCGCCAGCAGCGCCAGAATGAACACTGAAGCTTTCTTT. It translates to CASSARMNTEAFF.

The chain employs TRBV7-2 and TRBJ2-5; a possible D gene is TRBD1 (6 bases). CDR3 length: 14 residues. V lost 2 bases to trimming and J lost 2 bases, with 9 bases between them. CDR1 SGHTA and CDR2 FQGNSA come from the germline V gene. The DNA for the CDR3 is TGTGCCAGCAGCTTATTCAGGGGACAAGAGACCCAGTACTTC. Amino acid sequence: CASSLFRGQETQYF.

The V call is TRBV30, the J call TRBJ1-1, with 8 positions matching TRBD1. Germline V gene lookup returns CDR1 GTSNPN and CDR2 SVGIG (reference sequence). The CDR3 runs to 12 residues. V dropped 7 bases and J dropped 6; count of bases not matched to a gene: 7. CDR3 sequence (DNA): TGTGCCTCGGACAGGGAAGTCTCTGAAGCTTTCTTT. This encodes CASDREVSEAFF.

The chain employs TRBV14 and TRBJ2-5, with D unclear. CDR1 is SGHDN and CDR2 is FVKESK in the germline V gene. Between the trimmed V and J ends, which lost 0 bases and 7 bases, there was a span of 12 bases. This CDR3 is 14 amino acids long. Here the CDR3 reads CASSQDGVRSTQYF. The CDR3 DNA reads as TGTGCCAGCAGCCAAGATGGTGTCCGATCGACCCAGTACTTC.

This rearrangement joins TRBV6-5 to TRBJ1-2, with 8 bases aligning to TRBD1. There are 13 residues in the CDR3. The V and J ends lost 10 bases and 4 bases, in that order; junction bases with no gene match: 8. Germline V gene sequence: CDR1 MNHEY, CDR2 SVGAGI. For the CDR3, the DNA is TGTGCCACCCACCCAGGGGGCTCCTATGGCTACACCTTC. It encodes CATHPGGSYGYTF.

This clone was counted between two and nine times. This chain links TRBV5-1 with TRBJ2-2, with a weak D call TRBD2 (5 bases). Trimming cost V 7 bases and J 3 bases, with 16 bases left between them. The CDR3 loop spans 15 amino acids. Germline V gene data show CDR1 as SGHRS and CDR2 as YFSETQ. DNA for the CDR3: TGCGCCAGCCAGATACGGGGAACGGACACCGGGGAGCTGTTTTTT. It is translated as CASQIRGTDTGELFF. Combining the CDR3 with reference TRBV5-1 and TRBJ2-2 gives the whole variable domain KAGVTQTPRYLIKTRGQQVTLSCSPISGHRSVSWYQQTPGQGLQFLFEYFSETQRNKGNFPGRFSGRQFSNSRSEMNVSTLELGDSALYLCASQIRGTDTGELFFGEGSRLTVL.

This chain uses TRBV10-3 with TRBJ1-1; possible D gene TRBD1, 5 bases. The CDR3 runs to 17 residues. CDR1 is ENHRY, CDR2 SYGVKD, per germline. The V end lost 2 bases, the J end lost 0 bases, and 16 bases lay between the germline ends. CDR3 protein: CAISEDVGGYMNTEAFF. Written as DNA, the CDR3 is TGTGCCATCAGTGAGGACGTCGGGGGATACATGAACACTGAAGCTTTCTTT.

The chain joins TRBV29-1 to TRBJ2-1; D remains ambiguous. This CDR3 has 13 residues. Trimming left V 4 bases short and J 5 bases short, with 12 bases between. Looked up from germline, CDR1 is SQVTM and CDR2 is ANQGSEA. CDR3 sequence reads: CSVAGPVNNEQFF. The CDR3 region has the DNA TGCAGCGTTGCTGGCCCAGTAAACAATGAGCAGTTCTTC.

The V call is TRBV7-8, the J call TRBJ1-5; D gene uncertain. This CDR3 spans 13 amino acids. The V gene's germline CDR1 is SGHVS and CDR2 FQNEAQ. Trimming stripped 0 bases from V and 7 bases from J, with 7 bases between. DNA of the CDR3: TGTGCCAGCAGCTTAGCGGCGGAACAGCCCCAGCATTTT. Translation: CASSLAAEQPQHF.

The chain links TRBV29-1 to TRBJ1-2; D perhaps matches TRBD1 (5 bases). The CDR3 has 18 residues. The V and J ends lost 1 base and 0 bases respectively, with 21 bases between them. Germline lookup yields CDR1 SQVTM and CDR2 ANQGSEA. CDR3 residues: CSVEVKNGWGIANYGYTF. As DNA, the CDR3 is TGCAGCGTTGAAGTAAAGAACGGATGGGGCATAGCTAACTATGGCTACACCTTC.

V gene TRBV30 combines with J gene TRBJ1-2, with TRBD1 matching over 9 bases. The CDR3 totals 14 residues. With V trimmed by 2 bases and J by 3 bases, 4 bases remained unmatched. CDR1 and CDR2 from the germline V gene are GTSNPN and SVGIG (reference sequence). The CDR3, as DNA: TGTGCCTGGAGTATACAGGGGGCGCACTATGGCTACACCTTC. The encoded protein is CAWSIQGAHYGYTF.

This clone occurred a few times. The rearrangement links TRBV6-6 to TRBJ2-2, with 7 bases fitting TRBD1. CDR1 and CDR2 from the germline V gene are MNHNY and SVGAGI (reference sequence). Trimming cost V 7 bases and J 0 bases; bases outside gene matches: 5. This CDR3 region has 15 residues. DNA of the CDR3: TGTGCCAGCATCACCGGGACAGCGAACACCGGGGAGCTGTTTTTT. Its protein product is CASITGTANTGELFF.

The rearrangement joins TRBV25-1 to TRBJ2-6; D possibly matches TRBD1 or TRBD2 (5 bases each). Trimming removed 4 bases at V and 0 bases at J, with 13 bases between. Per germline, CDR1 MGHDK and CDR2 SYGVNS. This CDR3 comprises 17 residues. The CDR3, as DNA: TGTGCCAGCAGTGTGATAGGGGACCACTCTGGGGCCAACGTCCTGACTTTC. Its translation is CASSVIGDHSGANVLTF.

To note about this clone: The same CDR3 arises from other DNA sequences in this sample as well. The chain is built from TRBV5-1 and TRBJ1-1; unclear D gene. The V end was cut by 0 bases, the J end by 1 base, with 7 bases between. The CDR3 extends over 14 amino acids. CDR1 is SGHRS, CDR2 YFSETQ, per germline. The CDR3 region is CASSLGTANTEAFF. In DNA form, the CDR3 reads TGCGCCAGCAGCTTGGGGACGGCGAACACTGAAGCTTTCTTT.

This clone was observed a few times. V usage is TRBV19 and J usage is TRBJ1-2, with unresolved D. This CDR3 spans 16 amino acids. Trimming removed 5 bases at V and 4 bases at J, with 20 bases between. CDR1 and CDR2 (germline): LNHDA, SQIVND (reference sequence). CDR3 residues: CASSLIPDSSAYGYTF. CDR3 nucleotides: TGTGCCAGTAGTCTGATACCGGACTCGTCCGCCTATGGCTACACCTTC.

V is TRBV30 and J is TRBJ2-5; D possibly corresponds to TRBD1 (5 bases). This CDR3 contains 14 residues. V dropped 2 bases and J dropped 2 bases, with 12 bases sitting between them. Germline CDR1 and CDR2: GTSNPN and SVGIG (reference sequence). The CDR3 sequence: CAWSTGLGQETQYF. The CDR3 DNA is TGTGCCTGGAGTACAGGATTGGGGCAAGAGACCCAGTACTTC.

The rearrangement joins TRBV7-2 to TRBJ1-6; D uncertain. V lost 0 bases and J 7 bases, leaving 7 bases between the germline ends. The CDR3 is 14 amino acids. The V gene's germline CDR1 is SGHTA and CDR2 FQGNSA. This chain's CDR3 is CASSLATYNSPLHF. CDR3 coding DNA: TGTGCCAGCAGCTTAGCAACGTACAATTCACCCCTCCACTTT.

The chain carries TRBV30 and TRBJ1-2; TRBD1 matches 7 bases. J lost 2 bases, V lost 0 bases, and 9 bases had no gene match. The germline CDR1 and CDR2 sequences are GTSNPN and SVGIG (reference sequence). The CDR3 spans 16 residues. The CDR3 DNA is TGTGCCTGGAGTGTCGGGTTAACAGGGGCGAACTATGGCTACACCTTC. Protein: CAWSVGLTGANYGYTF.

As DNA, the CDR3 is TGCGCCAGCAGCACCGGACAGGGGAATTCACCCCTCCACTTT. It codes for CASSTGQGNSPLHF. This chain connects TRBV5-1 to TRBJ1-6, with 9 bases lining up with TRBD1. Per the germline V gene, CDR1 is SGHRS and CDR2 is YFSETQ. This CDR3 has 14 residues. Germline trimming cut 4 bases from V and 7 bases from J; bases unmatched to any gene: 3.